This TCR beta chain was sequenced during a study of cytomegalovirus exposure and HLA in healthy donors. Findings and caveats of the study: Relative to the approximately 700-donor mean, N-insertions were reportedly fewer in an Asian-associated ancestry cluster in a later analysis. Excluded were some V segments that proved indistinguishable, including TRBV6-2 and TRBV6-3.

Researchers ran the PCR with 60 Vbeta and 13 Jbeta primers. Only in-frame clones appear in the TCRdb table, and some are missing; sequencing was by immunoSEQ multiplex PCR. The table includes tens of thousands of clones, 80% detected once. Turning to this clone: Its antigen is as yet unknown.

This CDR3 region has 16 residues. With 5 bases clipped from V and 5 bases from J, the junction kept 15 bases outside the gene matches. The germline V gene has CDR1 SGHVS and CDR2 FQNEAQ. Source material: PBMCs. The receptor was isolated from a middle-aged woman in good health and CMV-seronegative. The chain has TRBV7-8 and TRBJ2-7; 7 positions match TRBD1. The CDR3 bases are TGTGCCAGCAGCGGCGCAGGGGGTTACGCGGGTAACGAGCAGTACTTC. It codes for CASSGAGGYAGNEQYF.